The rows below give T cell receptor beta chains drawn from one sample of a study of shared clonotypes between healthy human individuals. Here immunoSEQ multiplex PCR was the method, and the copy in TCRdb shows in-frame clones only, minus some. Here the sample spans approximately 440,000 clones, approximately 80% being singletons. Sequenced: PBMCs. Receptors originate from a middle-aged woman in good health. Some clones in this sample may be carry-over from other donors' samples. The CDR3 runs from the conserved cysteine through the conserved F or W. The size field is filled for only some rows; it gives once, few, many or a size class.

clone_size | v_call | cdr3_aa
few | TRBV5-1 | CASSLTRPYEQYF
NA | TRBV5-1 | CASSFAHEAEKTSSSYEQYF
NA | TRBV27 | CASSLRAMNTEAFF
many | TRBV4-2 | CASTNLVRTRDYGYTF
NA | TRBV29-1 | CSAAPDSSAAGTQYF
NA | TRBV29-1 | CSVADRDTQPQHF
NA | TRBV19 | CASRPSGPGELFF
NA | TRBV6-1 | CASRIGNGANVEQYF
NA | TRBV11-2 | CASSLRGQLEQYF
NA | TRBV7-3 | CASSFSGTTRSDTQYF
NA | TRBV29-1 | CSVGNGGGSEQYF
NA | TRBV30 | CARTEGHEQYF
NA | TRBV19 | CASSIDSGEAFF
once | TRBV6-5 | CASSPGQTTGELFF
NA | TRBV6-5 | CASSYRTGGLYEQYF
NA | TRBV30 | CAWSDHSDQPQHF
NA | TRBV19 | CASSRDRGVNEKLFF
NA | TRBV19 | CASRKTSGSVNEQFF
NA | TRBV7-9 | CASSLSEFLDGYTF
NA | TRBV2 | CASGEGAYGYTF
NA | TRBV15 | CATSRDAPGTSGRGNEQFF
few | TRBV28 | CASLAADYKETQYF
NA | TRBV7-2 | CASSQDRDGIYEQYF
NA | TRBV6-1 | CASSERGTVNQPQHF
NA | TRBV7-2 | CASSWDSLSNQPQHF
NA | TRBV6-1 | CASSEPIGVDTGELFF
NA | TRBV29-1 | CSALSGRSEEQYF
NA | TRBV6-5 | CASRPTGTSYNEQFF
few | TRBV29-1 | CSVSSGGNQPRHF
NA | TRBV11-2 | CASSAPGVPTGELFF
NA | TRBV2 | CASSEGLAGGFSDTQYF
NA | TRBV2 | CASSDLRETQYF
NA | TRBV5-1 | CASSLIGPGQGLPSNYGYTF
NA | TRBV5-1 | CASSQGTNTEAFF
few | TRBV5-4 | CASSLGTSANYEQYF
NA | TRBV7-2 | CASSLWGESPFGNTIYF
few | TRBV5-1 | CASSFSPVVYEQYF
NA | TRBV5-4 | CASSFRPNQPQHF
NA | TRBV7-9 | CASSLEWQEDEFF
NA | TRBV28 | CASSFRGYEQYF
NA | TRBV7-9 | CASSNRDSQETQYF
many | TRBV11-2 | CASSLDWGVAGKTGELFF
few | TRBV29-1 | CSVGGISGANVLTF
NA | TRBV2 | CASSYGPAYEQYF
once | TRBV10-3 | CATSGGDEKLFF
few | TRBV7-2 | CASSLMDYEQYF
NA | TRBV6-1 | CASSKGQRTEAFF
NA | TRBV27 | CASSIRGGPYEQYF
NA | TRBV6-5 | CASSYTSGGGNEQFF
few | TRBV28 | CASSRNRYEQYF